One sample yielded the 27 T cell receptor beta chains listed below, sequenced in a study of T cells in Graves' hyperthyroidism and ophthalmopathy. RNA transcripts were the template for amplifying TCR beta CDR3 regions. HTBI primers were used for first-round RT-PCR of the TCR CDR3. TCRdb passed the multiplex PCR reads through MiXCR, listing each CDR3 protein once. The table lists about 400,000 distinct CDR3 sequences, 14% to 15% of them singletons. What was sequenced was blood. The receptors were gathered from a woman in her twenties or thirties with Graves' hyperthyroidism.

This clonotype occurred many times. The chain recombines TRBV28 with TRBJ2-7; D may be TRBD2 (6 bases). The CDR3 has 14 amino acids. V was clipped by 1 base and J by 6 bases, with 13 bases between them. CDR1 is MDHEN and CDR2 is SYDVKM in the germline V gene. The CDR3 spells CASSLSTSWVEQYF. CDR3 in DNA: TGTGCCAGCAGTTTATCAACTAGCTGGGTCGAGCAGTACTTC. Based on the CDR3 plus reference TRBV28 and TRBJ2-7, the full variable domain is DVKVTQSSRYLVKRTGEKVFLECVQDMDHENMFWYRQDPGLGLRLIYFSYDVKMKEKGDIPEGYSVSREKKERFSLILESASTNQTSMYLCASSLSTSWVEQYFGPGTRLTVT.

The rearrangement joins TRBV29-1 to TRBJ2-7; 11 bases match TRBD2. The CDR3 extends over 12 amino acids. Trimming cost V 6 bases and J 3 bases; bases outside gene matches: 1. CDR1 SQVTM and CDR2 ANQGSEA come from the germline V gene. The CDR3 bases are TGCAGCGTCGGGACTAGCGGCTACGAGCAGTACTTC. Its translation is CSVGTSGYEQYF.

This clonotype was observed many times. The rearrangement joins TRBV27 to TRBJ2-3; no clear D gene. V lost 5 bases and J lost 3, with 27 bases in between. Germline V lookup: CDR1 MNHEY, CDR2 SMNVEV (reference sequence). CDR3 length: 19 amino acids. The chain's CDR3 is CASSLYPPLPSLGTDTQYF. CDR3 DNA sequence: TGTGCCAGCAGTCTATATCCCCCACTGCCGTCCTTGGGGACAGATACGCAGTATTTT.

The CDR3 DNA follows: TGCAGCGTGGAGACAAATTTGGATGAGCAGTTCTTC. It codes for CSVETNLDEQFF. This chain links TRBV29-1 with TRBJ2-1; D not resolved. Germline-derived CDR1 and CDR2 are SQVTM and ANQGSEA. With 6 bases removed from V and 8 bases from J, the gap between germline ends came to 14 bases. The CDR3 sequence is 12 residues long.

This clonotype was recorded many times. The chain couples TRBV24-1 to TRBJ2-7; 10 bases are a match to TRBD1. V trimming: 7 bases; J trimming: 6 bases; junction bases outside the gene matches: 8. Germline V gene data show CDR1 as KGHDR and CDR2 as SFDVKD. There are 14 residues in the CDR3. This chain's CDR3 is CATSPGQGISEQYF. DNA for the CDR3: TGTGCCACCAGCCCGGGACAGGGGATCTCCGAGCAGTACTTC.

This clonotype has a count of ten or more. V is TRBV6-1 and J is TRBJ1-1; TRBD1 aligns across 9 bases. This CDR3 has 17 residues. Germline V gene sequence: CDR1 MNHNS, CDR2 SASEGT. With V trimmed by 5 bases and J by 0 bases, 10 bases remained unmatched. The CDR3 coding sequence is TGTGCCAGCAGTCTCTCCGGGACAGGGACCATGAACACTGAAGCTTTCTTT. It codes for CASSLSGTGTMNTEAFF.

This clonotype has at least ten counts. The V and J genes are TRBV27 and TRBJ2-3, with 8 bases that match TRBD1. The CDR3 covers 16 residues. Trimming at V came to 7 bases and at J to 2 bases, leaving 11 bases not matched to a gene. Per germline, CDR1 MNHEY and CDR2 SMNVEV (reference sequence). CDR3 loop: CASNPTGVGDTDTQYF. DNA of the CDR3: TGTGCCAGCAACCCGACAGGGGTCGGGGACACAGATACGCAGTATTTT.

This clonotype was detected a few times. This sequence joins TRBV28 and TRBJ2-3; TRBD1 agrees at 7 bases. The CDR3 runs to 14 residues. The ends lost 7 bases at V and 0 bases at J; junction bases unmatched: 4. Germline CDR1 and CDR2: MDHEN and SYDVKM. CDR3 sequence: CASTTGQSTDTQYF. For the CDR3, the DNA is TGTGCCAGCACAACGGGACAGAGCACAGATACGCAGTATTTT. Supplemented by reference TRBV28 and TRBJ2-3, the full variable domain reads DVKVTQSSRYLVKRTGEKVFLECVQDMDHENMFWYRQDPGLGLRLIYFSYDVKMKEKGDIPEGYSVSREKKERFSLILESASTNQTSMYLCASTTGQSTDTQYFGPGTRLTVL.

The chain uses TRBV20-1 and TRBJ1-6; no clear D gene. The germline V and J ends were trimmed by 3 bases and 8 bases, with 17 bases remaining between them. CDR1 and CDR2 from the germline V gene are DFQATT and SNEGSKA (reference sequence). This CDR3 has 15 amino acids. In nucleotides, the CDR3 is TGCAGTGCTAGTGACGGTTCGGTCGCGGATTCACCCCTCCACTTT. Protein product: CSASDGSVADSPLHF.

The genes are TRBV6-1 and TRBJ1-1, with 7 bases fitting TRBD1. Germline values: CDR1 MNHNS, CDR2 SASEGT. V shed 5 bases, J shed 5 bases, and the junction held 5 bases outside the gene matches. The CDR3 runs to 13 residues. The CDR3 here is CASSPTGLTEAFF. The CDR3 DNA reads TGTGCCAGCAGTCCGACAGGGTTAACTGAAGCTTTCTTT.

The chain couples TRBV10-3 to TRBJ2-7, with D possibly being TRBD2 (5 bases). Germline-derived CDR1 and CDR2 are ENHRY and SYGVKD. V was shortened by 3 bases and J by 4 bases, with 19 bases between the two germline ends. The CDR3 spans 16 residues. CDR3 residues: CAISDSRPNTGYEQYF. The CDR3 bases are TGTGCCATCAGTGACTCCCGGCCTAACACGGGGTACGAGCAGTACTTC.

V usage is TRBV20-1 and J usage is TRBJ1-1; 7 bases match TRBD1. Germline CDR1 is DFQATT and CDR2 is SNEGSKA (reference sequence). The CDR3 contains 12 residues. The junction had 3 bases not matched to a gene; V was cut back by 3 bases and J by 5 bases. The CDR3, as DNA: TGCAGTGCTAGGGGACAGATGACTGAAGCTTTCTTT. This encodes CSARGQMTEAFF.

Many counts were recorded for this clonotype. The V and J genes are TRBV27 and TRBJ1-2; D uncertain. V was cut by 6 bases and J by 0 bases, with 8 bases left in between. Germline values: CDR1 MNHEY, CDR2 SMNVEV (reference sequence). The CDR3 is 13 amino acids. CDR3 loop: CASSRTANYGYTF. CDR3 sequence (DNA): TGTGCCAGCAGCCGGACGGCTAACTATGGCTACACCTTC.

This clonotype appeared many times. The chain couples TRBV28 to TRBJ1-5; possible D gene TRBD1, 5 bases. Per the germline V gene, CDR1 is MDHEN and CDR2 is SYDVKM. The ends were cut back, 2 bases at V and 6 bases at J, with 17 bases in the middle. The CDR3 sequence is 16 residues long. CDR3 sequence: CASSLGSAGGTQPQHF. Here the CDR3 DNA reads TGTGCCAGCAGTTTAGGGTCGGCCGGGGGGACTCAGCCCCAGCATTTT.

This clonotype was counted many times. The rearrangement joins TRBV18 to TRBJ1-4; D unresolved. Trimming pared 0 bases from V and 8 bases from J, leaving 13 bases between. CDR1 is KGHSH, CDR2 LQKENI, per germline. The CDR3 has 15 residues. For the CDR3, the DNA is TGTGCCAGCTCACCACCGGTGGGTCGGTGGGAAAAACTGTTTTTT. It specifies CASSPPVGRWEKLFF.

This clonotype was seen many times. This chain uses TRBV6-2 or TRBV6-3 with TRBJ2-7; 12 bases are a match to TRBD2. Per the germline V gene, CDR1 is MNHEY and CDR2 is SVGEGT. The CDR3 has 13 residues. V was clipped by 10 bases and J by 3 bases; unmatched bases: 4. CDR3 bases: TGTGCCACTACGGGACTAGCGGGCTACGAGCAGTACTTC. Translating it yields CATTGLAGYEQYF.

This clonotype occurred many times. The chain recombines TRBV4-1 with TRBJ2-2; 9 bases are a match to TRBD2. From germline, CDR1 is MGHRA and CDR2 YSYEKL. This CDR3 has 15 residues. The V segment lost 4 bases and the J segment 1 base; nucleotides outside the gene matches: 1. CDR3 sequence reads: CASSLSGRNTGELFF. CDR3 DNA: TGCGCCAGCAGCCTTAGCGGGAGGAACACCGGGGAGCTGTTTTTT.

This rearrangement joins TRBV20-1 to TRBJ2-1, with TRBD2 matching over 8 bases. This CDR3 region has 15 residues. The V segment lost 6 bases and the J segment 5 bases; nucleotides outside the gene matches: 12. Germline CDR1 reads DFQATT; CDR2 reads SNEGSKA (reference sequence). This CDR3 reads CSAPPGGGINNEQFF. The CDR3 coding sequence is TGCAGTGCCCCTCCGGGGGGGGGCATCAACAATGAGCAGTTCTTC.

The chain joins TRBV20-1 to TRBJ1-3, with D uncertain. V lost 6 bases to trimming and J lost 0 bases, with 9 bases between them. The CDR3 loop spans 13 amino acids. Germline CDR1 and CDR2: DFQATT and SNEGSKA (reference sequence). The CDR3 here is CSAPPDSGNTIYF. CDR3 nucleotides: TGCAGTGCCCCCCCGGACTCTGGAAACACCATATATTTT.

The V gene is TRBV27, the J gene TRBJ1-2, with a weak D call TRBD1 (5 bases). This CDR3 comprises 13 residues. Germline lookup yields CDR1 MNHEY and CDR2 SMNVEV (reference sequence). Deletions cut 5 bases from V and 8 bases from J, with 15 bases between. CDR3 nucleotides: TGTGCCAGCAGTGAAGCCGGCCCAGGGGGCTACACCTTC. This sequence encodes CASSEAGPGGYTF.

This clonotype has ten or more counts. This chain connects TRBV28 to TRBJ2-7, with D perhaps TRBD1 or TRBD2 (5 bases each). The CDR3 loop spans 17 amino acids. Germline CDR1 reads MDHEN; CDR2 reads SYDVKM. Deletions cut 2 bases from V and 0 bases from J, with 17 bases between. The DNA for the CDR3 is TGTGCCAGCAGTTTAAGGAAGTCCCGGGACCTCTCCTACGAGCAGTACTTC. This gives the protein CASSLRKSRDLSYEQYF.

CDR3 loop: CASSQGKSYEQYF. The DNA of the CDR3 is TGTGCCAGCAGCCAAGGAAAATCCTACGAGCAGTACTTC. This chain uses TRBV3-1 with TRBJ2-7; D is ambiguous. The CDR3 is made up of 13 amino acids. V was clipped by 1 base and J by 1 base, with 5 bases between them. Germline lookup yields CDR1 LGHDT and CDR2 YNNKEL (reference sequence).

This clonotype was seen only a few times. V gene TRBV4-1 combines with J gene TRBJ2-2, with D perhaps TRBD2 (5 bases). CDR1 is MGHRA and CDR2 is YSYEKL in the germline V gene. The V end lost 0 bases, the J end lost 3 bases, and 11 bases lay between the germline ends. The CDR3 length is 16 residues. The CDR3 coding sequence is TGCGCCAGCAGCCAAGATCTTTGGCGGGACACCGGGGAGCTGTTTTTT. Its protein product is CASSQDLWRDTGELFF.

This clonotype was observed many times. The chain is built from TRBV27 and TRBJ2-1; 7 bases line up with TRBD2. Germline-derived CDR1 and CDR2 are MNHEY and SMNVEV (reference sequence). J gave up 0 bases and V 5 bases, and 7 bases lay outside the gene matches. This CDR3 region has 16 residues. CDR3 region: CASSRRLASSYNEQFF. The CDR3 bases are TGTGCCAGCAGTAGGAGACTAGCAAGCTCCTACAATGAGCAGTTCTTC.

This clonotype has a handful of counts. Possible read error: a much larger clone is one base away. The CDR3 reads CASGPRTGVNYGYTF. The CDR3 DNA reads TGTGCCAGCGGCCCTCGGACAGGGGTTAACTATGGCTACACCTTC. The chain is built from TRBV7-8 and TRBJ1-2; 9 bases map to TRBD1. CDR1 SGHVS and CDR2 FQNEAQ come from the germline V gene. The CDR3 totals 15 residues. J lost 1 base, V lost 8 bases, and 8 bases had no gene match.

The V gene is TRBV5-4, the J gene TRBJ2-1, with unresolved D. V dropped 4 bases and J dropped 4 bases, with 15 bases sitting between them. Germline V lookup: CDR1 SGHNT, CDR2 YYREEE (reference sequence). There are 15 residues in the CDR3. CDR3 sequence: CASSAESRAYNEQFF. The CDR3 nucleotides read TGTGCCAGCAGCGCGGAGAGTCGAGCATACAATGAGCAGTTCTTC.

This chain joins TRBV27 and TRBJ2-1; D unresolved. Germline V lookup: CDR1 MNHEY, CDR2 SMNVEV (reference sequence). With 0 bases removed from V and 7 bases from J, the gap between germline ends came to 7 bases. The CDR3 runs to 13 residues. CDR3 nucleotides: TGTGCCAGCAGTTTATCCAGGCGGAATGAGCAGTTCTTC. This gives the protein CASSLSRRNEQFF.